Following are 12 T cell receptor beta chains from one sample sequenced in a study of blood T cell repertoires in COVID-19. Assay used: immunoSEQ multiplex PCR; TCRdb lists only in-frame clones, some missing. The data hold about 150,000 clones, with 70% to 90% observed a single time. The material sequenced was peripheral blood. Every receptor here comes from a man aged 55 to 69 with COVID-19, enrolled during active disease.

V usage is TRBV5-5 and J usage is TRBJ1-4; D might be TRBD1 (5 bases). Trimming shortened V by 7 bases and J by 6 bases, and 19 bases separated the two germline ends. The V gene's germline CDR1 is SGHKS and CDR2 YYEKEE (reference sequence). The CDR3 runs 15 residues. The chain's CDR3 is CASGVVGGYDEKLFF. CDR3 nucleotide sequence: TGTGCCAGCGGTGTTGTGGGGGGTTACGATGAAAAACTGTTTTTT.

The chain employs TRBV19 and TRBJ2-4, with 14 bases that match TRBD2. This CDR3 comprises 23 residues. Germline V gives CDR1 LNHDA, CDR2 SQIVND (reference sequence). V shed 3 bases and J 1 base; nucleotides not matched to a gene: 20. The CDR3 is CASSIWIRPRGLAGVFAKNIQYF. CDR3 DNA: TGTGCCAGTAGTATCTGGATCAGGCCCAGGGGACTAGCGGGAGTGTTTGCCAAAAACATTCAGTACTTC.

J is TRBJ1-4 and V is TRBV7-9; TRBD1 aligns across 11 bases. The CDR3 spans 15 residues. The J segment lost 8 bases and the V segment lost 1 base, leaving 3 bases of the junction unmatched. Germline CDR1 is SEHNR and CDR2 is FQNEAQ (reference sequence). The CDR3: CASSLVGTGGEKLFF. Here the CDR3 DNA reads TGTGCCAGCAGCTTAGTTGGGACAGGGGGAGAAAAACTGTTTTTT.

About this clone: A read error may produce the germline difference seen at one junction end. The same CDR3 also results from other DNA sequences found in this sample. This chain connects TRBV19 to TRBJ1-5; TRBD1 is a possible D gene (6 bases). CDR1 is LNHDA, CDR2 SQIVND, per germline (reference sequence). This CDR3 comprises 16 residues. The CDR3 DNA follows: TGCGCCAGTAGTACTGAAGGGACAACAGTCCCTCAGCCCCAGCATTTT. It encodes CASSTEGTTVPQPQHF.

The chain employs TRBV18 and TRBJ2-3; TRBD1 matches at 8 bases. The germline V gene has CDR1 KGHSH and CDR2 LQKENI. V was clipped by 2 bases and J by 6 bases; unmatched bases: 10. The CDR3 sequence is 16 residues long. The CDR3 is CASSPLPGQAIDTQYF. DNA of the CDR3: TGTGCCAGCTCACCATTACCGGGACAGGCTATCGATACGCAGTATTTT.

There are a few counts of this clone. The chain joins TRBV18 to TRBJ1-2, with 9 bases lining up with TRBD1. The germline gives CDR1 KGHSH, CDR2 LQKENI. This CDR3 contains 15 residues. J lost 8 bases, V lost 2 bases, and 9 bases had no gene match. The CDR3 region is CASSPTPDRGVGYTF. The CDR3, as DNA: TGTGCCAGCTCACCAACGCCGGACAGGGGAGTCGGCTACACCTTC.

The gene calls are TRBV6-2 or TRBV6-3 and TRBJ1-2, with 7 bases that match TRBD1. The CDR3 spans 14 residues. V was pared by 5 bases and J by 4 bases, with 7 bases of the junction left unmatched. Germline loops: CDR1 MNHEY, CDR2 SVGEGT. CDR3 bases: TGTGCCAGCAGTCTAGAGGGGGCTTTCTATGGCTACACCTTC. This sequence encodes CASSLEGAFYGYTF.

The rearrangement joins TRBV7-9 to TRBJ1-5, with 8 bases fitting TRBD1. CDR1 SEHNR and CDR2 FQNEAQ come from the germline V gene (reference sequence). Germline trimming cut 1 base from V and 2 bases from J; bases unmatched to any gene: 10. The CDR3 covers 18 residues. The CDR3 sequence: CASSLGGDRPRGNQPQHF. CDR3 nucleotides: TGTGCCAGCAGCTTAGGCGGGGACAGGCCGAGGGGCAATCAGCCCCAGCATTTT.

This chain connects TRBV3-1 (or the pseudogene TRBV3-2) to TRBJ2-2; 7 bases are a match to TRBD1. V lost 0 bases, J lost 5 bases, and 6 bases stayed unmatched. The germline V gene has CDR1 LGHDT and CDR2 YNNKEL (reference sequence). The CDR3 sequence is 16 residues long. The DNA for the CDR3 is TGTGCCAGCAGCCAAGATATGAGGGGGCTAACCGGGGAGCTGTTTTTT. Residues: CASSQDMRGLTGELFF.

This clone appeared once. The rearrangement joins TRBV7-9 to TRBJ2-7; 9 bases match TRBD2. CDR1 is SEHNR and CDR2 is FQNEAQ in the germline V gene (reference sequence). The CDR3 runs to 15 residues. V shed 2 bases, J shed 2 bases, and the junction held 4 bases outside the gene matches. The CDR3 region has the DNA TGTGCCAGCAGCTTACTCGCTAGCGGGGCCTACGAGCAGTACTTC. Its protein product is CASSLLASGAYEQYF.

This clone was seen a few times. This sequence joins TRBV19 and TRBJ2-3; 7 bases map to TRBD1. Germline V gene lookup returns CDR1 LNHDA and CDR2 SQIVND (reference sequence). CDR3 length equals 17 residues. The V and J ends lost 1 base and 4 bases, in that order; junction bases with no gene match: 11. CDR3 nucleotides: TGTGCCAGTAGTATAGGAGGGGGCAGGGGATTAGCAGATACGCAGTATTTT. Translated: CASSIGGGRGLADTQYF.

The chain recombines TRBV18 with TRBJ1-5; D perhaps matches TRBD1 (5 bases). The CDR3 is 16 amino acids. V was clipped by 6 bases and J by 0 bases, with 15 bases between them. The germline CDR1 and CDR2 sequences are KGHSH and LQKENI. DNA of the CDR3: TGTGCCAGCTCCCCCCGGACGACAGATAGCAATCAGCCCCAGCATTTT. Translating gives CASSPRTTDSNQPQHF.